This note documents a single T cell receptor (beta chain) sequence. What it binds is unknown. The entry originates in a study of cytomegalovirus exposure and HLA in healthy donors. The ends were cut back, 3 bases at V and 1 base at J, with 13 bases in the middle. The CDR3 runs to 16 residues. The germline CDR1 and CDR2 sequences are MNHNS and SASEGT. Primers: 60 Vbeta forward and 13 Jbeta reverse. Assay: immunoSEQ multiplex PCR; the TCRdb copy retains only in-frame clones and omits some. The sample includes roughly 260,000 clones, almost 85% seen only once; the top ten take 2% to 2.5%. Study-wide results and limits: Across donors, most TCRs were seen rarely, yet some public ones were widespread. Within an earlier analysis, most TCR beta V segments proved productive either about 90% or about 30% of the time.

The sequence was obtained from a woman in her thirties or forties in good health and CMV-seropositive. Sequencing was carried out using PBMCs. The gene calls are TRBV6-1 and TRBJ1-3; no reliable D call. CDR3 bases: TGTGCCAGCAGTGACGGCAGGCGACTATCTGGAAACACCATATATTTT. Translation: CASSDGRRLSGNTIYF.